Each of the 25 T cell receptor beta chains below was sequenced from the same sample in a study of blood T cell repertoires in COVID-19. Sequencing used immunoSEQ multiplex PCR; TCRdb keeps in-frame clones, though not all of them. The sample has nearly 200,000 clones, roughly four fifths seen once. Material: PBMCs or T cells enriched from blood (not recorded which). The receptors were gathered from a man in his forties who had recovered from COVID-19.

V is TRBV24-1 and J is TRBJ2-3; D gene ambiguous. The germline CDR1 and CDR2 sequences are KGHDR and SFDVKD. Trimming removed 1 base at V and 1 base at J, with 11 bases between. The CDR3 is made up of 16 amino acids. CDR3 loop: CATSDFRSRGTDTQYF. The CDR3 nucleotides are TGTGCCACCAGTGATTTTCGTAGTCGGGGCACAGATACGCAGTATTTT.

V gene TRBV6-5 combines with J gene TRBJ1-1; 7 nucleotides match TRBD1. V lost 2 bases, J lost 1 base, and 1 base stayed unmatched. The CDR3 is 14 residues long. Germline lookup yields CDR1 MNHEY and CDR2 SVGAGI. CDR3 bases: TGTGCCAGCAGTTACGAGGGGGCGAACACTGAAGCTTTCTTT. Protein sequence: CASSYEGANTEAFF.

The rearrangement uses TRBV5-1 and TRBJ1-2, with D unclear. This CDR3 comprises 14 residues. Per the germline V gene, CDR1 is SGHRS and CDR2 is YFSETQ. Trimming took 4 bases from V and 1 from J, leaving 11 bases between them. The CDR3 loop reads CASSVDGNNYGYTF. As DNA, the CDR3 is TGCGCCAGCAGCGTAGACGGGAATAACTATGGCTACACCTTC.

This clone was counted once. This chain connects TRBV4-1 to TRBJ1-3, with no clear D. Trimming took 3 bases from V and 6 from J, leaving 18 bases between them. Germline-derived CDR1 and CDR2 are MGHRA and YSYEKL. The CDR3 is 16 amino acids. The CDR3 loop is CASSQSPEGLENTIYF. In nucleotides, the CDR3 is TGCGCCAGCAGCCAGTCCCCCGAGGGATTGGAAAACACCATATATTTT.

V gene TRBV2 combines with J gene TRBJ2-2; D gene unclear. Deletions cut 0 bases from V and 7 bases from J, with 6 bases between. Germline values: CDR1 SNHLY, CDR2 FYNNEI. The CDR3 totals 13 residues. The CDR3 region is CASSEAYSGELFF. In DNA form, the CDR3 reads TGTGCCAGCAGTGAAGCGTACAGCGGGGAGCTGTTTTTT.

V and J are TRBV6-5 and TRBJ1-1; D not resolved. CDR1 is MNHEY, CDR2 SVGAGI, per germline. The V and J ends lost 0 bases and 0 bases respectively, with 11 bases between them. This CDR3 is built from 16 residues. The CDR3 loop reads CASSYSMTRLNTEAFF. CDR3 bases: TGTGCCAGCAGTTACTCGATGACAAGATTGAACACTGAAGCTTTCTTT.

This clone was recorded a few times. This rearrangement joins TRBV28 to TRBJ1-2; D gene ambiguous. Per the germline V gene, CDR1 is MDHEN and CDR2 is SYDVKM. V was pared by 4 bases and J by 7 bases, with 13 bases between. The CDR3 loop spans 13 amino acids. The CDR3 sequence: CASSSSVRGGYTF. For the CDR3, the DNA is TGTGCCAGCAGTTCGTCGGTCCGGGGTGGCTACACCTTC.

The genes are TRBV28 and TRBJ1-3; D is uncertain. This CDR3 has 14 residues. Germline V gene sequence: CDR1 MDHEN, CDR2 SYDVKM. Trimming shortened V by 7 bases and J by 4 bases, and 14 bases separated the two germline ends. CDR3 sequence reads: CASTREGTGNTIYF. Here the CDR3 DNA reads TGTGCCAGCACCCGGGAGGGAACCGGAAACACCATATATTTT.

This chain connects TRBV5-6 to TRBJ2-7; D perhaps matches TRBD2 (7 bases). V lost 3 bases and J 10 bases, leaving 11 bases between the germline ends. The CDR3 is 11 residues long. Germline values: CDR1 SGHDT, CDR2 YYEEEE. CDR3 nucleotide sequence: TGTGCCAGCAGCTCACGGGGGGCCCAGTACTTC. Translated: CASSSRGAQYF.

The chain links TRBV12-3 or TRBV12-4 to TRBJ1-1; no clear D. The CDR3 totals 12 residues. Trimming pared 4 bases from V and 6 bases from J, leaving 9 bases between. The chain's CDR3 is CASSWRVPEAFF. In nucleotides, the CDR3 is TGTGCCAGCAGTTGGAGGGTCCCTGAAGCTTTCTTT.

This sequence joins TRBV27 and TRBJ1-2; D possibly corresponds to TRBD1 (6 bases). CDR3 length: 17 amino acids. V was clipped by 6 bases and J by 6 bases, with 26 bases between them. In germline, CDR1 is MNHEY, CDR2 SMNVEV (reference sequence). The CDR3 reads CASSSSTGEGLRNGYTF. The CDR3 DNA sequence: TGTGCCAGCAGCTCCTCGACAGGAGAGGGTCTTCGGAATGGCTACACCTTC.

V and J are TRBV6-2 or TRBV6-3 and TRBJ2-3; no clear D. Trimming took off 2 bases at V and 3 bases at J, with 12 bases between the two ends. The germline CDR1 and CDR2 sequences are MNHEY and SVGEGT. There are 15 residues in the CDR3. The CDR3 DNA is TGTGCCAGCAGTTACGACTCCCGCAGAACAGATACGCAGTATTTT. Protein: CASSYDSRRTDTQYF.

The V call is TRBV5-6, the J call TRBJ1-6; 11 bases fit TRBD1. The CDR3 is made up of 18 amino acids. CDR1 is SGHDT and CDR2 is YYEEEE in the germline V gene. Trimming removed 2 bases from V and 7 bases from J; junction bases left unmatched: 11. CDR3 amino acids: CASSFRRTGGEWNSPLHF. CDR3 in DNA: TGTGCCAGCAGCTTCCGCCGGACAGGGGGCGAATGGAATTCACCCCTCCACTTT.

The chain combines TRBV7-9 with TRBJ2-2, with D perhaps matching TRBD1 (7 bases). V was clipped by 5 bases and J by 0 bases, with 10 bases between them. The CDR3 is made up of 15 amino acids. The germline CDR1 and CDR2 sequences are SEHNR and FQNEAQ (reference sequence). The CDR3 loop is CASSQGGSNTGELFF. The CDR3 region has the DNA TGTGCCAGCAGCCAGGGGGGCTCGAACACCGGGGAGCTGTTTTTT.

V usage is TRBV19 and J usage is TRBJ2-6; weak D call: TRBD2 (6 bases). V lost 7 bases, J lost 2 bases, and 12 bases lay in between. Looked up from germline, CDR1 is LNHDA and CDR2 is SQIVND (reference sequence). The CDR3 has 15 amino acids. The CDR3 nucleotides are TGTGCCAGTATGGAGGGGAGCGCTGGGGCCAACGTCCTGACTTTC. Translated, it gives CASMEGSAGANVLTF.

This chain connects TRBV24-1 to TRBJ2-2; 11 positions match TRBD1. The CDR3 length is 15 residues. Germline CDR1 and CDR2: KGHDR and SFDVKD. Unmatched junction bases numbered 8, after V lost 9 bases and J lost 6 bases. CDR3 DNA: TGTGCCACCTTCGGGGACAGGGGGTTGGCCGGGGAGCTGTTTTTT. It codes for CATFGDRGLAGELFF.

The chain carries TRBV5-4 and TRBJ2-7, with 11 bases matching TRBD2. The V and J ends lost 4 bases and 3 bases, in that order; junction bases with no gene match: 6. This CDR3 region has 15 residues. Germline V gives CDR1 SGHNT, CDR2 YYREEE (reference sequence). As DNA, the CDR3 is TGTGCCAGCAGCACCAGACTAGCGGGGATCTACGAGCAGTACTTC. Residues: CASSTRLAGIYEQYF.

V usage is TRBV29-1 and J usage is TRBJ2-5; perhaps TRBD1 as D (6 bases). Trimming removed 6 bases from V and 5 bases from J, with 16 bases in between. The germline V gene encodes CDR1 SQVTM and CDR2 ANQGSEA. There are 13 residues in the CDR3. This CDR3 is CSVGTGRGETQYF. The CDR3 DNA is TGCAGCGTGGGTACAGGGCGCGGGGAGACCCAGTACTTC.

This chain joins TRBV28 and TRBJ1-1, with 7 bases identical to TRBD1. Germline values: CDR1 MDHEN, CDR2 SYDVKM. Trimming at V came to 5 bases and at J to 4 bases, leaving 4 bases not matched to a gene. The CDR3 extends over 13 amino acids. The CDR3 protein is CASSPRQGTEAFF. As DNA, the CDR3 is TGTGCCAGCAGTCCCCGACAGGGCACTGAAGCTTTCTTT.

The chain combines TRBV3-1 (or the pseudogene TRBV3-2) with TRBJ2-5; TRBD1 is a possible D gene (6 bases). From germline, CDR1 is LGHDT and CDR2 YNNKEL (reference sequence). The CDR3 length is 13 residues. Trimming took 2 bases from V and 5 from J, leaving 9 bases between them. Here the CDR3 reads CASSQRGTETQYF. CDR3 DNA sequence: TGTGCCAGCAGCCAAAGGGGGACCGAGACCCAGTACTTC.

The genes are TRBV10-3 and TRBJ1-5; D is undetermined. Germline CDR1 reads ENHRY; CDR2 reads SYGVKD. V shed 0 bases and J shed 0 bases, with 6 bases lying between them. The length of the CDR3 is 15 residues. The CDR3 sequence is CAISESAVSNQPQHF. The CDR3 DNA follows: TGTGCCATCAGTGAGTCCGCAGTTAGCAATCAGCCCCAGCATTTT.

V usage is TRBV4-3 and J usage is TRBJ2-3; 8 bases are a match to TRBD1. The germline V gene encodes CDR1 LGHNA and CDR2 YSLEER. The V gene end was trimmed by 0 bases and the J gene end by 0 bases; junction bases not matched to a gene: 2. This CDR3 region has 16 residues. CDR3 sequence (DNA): TGCGCCAGCAGCCAAGACCGGGACAGGAGCACAGATACGCAGTATTTT. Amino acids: CASSQDRDRSTDTQYF.

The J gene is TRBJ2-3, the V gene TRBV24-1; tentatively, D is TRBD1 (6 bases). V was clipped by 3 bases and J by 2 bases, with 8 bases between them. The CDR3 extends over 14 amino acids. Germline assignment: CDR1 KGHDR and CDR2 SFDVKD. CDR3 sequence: CATSDGGTTDTQYF. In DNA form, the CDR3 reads TGTGCCACCAGTGATGGGGGCACCACAGATACGCAGTATTTT.

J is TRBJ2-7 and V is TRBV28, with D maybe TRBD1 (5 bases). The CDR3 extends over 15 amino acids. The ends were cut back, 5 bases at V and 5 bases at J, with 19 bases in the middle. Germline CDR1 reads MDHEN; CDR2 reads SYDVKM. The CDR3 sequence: CASSEWVAGKDEQYF. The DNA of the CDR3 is TGTGCCAGCAGTGAATGGGTGGCAGGGAAAGACGAGCAGTACTTC.

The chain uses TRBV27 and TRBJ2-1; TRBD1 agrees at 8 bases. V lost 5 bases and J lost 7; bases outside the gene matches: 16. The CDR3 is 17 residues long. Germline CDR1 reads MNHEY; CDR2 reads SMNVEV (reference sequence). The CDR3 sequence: CASSPGRGGTGGNEQFF. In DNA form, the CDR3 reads TGTGCCAGCAGTCCAGGAAGAGGAGGAACAGGGGGGAATGAGCAGTTCTTC.